This note documents a single T cell receptor beta chain sequence. The antigen is unknown. Measured with immunoSEQ multiplex PCR; TCRdb has only the in-frame clones, and not every one. This table holds some 16,000 clones, 89% found once. Time point: pretreatment peripheral blood. The data derive from a study of PD-L1 blockade in urothelial cancer. Study in general: Twenty-five of 29 patients were males with bladder-origin urothelial cancer. The number of prior chemotherapy regimens per patient was 0 to 3. Median T cell yield from blood was roughly 140,000.

Broader study findings: At the 3-week point, tumor-associated blood clones expanded more in durable-benefit patients.

This TCR was sampled from a man between 70 and 80 years old with urothelial cancer. Sequenced here: PBMCs, sampled around atezolizumab (anti-PD-L1) treatment.

CDR3 coding DNA: TGTGCCTCGCGGGGGGGGATAGGAGATACGCAGTATTTT. Protein product: CASRGGIGDTQYF. The chain has TRBV6-5 and TRBJ2-3; 9 bases match TRBD2. Trimming cost V 11 bases and J 5 bases; bases outside gene matches: 8. The length of the CDR3 is 13 residues. Germline loops: CDR1 MNHEY, CDR2 SVGAGI.